This TCR beta chain was profiled in a study of blood T cell repertoires in COVID-19. Study details: Researchers got acute and convalescent COVID-19 samples from the United States, Italy and Spain. The cDNA or gDNA used as material had been derived from T cells, B-cell-depleted T cells, or PBMCs.

In germline, CDR1 is LGHDT, CDR2 YNNKEL (reference sequence). V was cut by 4 bases and J by 1 base, with 8 bases left in between. This CDR3 region has 14 residues. Original analysis: It was from reference gene primer amplification that nucleated cell counts were estimated. The protocol was immunoSEQ multiplex PCR, while the TCRdb copy is restricted to in-frame clones and leaves out a portion. The DNA was the basis for D and trimming; V, J and clone size are from that table. In the table there are tens of thousands of clones, 70% to 90% of which are singletons. What was sequenced was peripheral blood. The chain uses TRBV3-1 (or the pseudogene TRBV3-2) and TRBJ1-5; D is undetermined. The source is a human donor in a cohort sampled during active COVID-19. The CDR3 DNA is TGTGCCAGCAGCCCTAGATTAAGCAATCAGCCCCAGCATTTT. It encodes CASSPRLSNQPQHF.